A selection of T cell receptor beta chains follows, all from one sample in a study of molecular identifiers for immune sequencing clone quantification. TCRdb re-analysed the PCR reads in MiXCR, keeping a single row per CDR3 protein. The sample consists of roughly 50,000 distinct CDR3 sequences, about 25% of them appearing once. The sample comprised naive CD8+ T cells from blood, with Jurkat cell RNA spiked in. Source of these receptors: a human donor in good health. Some libraries in this study had Jurkat cell RNA spiked in. Both conserved end residues are part of each CDR3. D genes are given only for firm matches. Clone size, where shown, is once, few, many, or a class for clones that have expanded.

cdr3_aa	cdr3_nt	j_call	clone_size	d_call	v_call
CAGNPWYGGNQPQHF	TGTGCCGGCAACCCTTGGTATGGCGGGAATCAGCCCCAGCATTTT	TRBJ1-5	many	.	TRBV5-5
CSVFRGSFYEQYF	TGCAGCGTCTTCCGAGGTAGCTTCTACGAGCAGTACTTC	TRBJ2-7	many	.	TRBV29-1
CASGLVGGHTEAFF	TGTGCTAGTGGTTTGGTCGGGGGTCATACTGAAGCTTTCTTT	TRBJ1-1	many	.	TRBV12-5
CVSSAQGPEAFF	TGTGTCAGCAGTGCCCAAGGACCTGAAGCTTTCTTT	TRBJ1-1	.	.	TRBV9
CASSNRDSSNQPQHF	TGTGCCAGCAGTAACAGGGACTCGAGCAATCAGCCCCAGCATTTT	TRBJ1-5	many	.	TRBV2
CAISEGRGSNRQYF	TGTGCCATCAGTGAGGGCAGGGGCAGCAACCGGCAGTACTTC	TRBJ2-7	many	.	TRBV10-3
CASSGGGLSGSYNAQFF	TGTGCCAGCAGTGGGGGGGGCCTGAGCGGAAGTTACAATGCGCAGTTCTTC	TRBJ2-1	.	.	TRBV2
CAWIGLAGNEQFF	TGTGCCTGGATCGGACTAGCCGGCAATGAGCAGTTCTTC	TRBJ2-1	many	TRBD2	TRBV30
CSARGEVYEQYF	TGCAGTGCTAGAGGGGAAGTATACGAGCAGTACTTC	TRBJ2-7	.	.	TRBV20-1
CATETGVNQPQHF	TGTGCCACTGAAACAGGGGTCAATCAGCCCCAGCATTTT	TRBJ1-5	.	TRBD1	TRBV19
CANSQDGGGYSSYNEQFF	TGTGCCAACAGCCAAGACGGGGGCGGGTACAGCTCCTACAATGAGCAGTTCTTC	TRBJ2-1	few	.	TRBV14
CSVEDTSRWTENPGANVLTF	TGCAGCGTTGAAGATACCTCACGGTGGACAGAAAATCCTGGGGCCAACGTCCTGACTTTC	TRBJ2-6	.	.	TRBV29-1
CAISEVATGGALFFYEQYF	TGTGCCATCAGTGAGGTTGCGACAGGGGGTGCATTGTTTTTCTACGAGCAGTACTTC	TRBJ2-7	few	TRBD1	TRBV10-3
CASSPQGSRSTDTQYF	TGTGCCAGCAGCCCACAGGGATCTCGTAGCACAGATACGCAGTATTTT	TRBJ2-3	many	.	TRBV3-1
CSARFGLGRETQYF	TGCAGTGCTAGATTCGGGTTGGGTAGAGAGACCCAGTACTTC	TRBJ2-5	many	.	TRBV20-1
CASSLTSGFSATGELFF	TGTGCCAGCAGTTTGACTAGCGGGTTCTCGGCCACCGGGGAGCTGTTTTTT	TRBJ2-2	many	TRBD2	TRBV6-5
CATSDKTDEQYF	TGTGCCACCAGTGATAAGACAGACGAGCAGTACTTC	TRBJ2-7	many	.	TRBV24-1
CASSLGQGYQPQHF	TGTGCCAGCAGCTTGGGACAGGGCTATCAGCCCCAGCATTTT	TRBJ1-5	many	TRBD1	TRBV7-9